A single sample is the source of the 26 T cell receptor beta chains below, sequenced in a study of blood T cell repertoires in COVID-19. Here immunoSEQ multiplex PCR was the method, and the copy in TCRdb shows in-frame clones only, minus some. Among around 81,000 clones listed, roughly 87% were seen once. The sample was peripheral blood. The receptors stem from a man aged 65-85 years with acute or convalescent COVID-19.

This clone showed up just once. Written as DNA, the CDR3 is TGCGCCAGCAGCCAAGACAGTTACTATGGCTACACCTTC. Translated, it gives CASSQDSYYGYTF. The V and J genes are TRBV4-3 and TRBJ1-2; D is unresolved. V gave up 0 bases and J gave up 3 bases, with 5 bases separating them. Germline V lookup: CDR1 LGHNA, CDR2 YSLEER. The CDR3 contains 13 residues.

V is TRBV5-1 and J is TRBJ1-1; 7 nucleotides match TRBD1. Germline V gene lookup returns CDR1 SGHRS and CDR2 YFSETQ. The CDR3 has 18 residues. J gave up 0 bases and V 0 bases, and 11 bases lay outside the gene matches. The CDR3 protein is CASSLVPPGGGMNTEAFF. In DNA form, the CDR3 reads TGCGCCAGCAGCTTGGTGCCGCCAGGGGGTGGGATGAACACTGAAGCTTTCTTT.

A word on this clone: The junction differs from germline at one of its ends, possibly a read error. The chain carries TRBV28 and TRBJ1-5; 7 nucleotides agree with TRBD1. The CDR3 is 12 residues long. Germline CDR1 reads MDHEN; CDR2 reads SYDVKM. This CDR3 is CASSPRGLRGSF. CDR3 nucleotides: TGTGCCAGCAGTCCCCGGGGGCTCAGGGGGTCTTTT. Full variable domain (remainder filled in from reference TRBV28 and TRBJ1-5): DVKVTQSSRYLVKRTGEKVFLECVQDMDHENMFWYRQDPGLGLRLIYFSYDVKMKEKGDIPEGYSVSREKKERFSLILESASTNQTSMYLCASSPRGLRGSFGDGTRLSIL.

This chain connects TRBV7-9 to TRBJ1-4, with TRBD1 matching over 9 bases. Germline loops: CDR1 SEHNR, CDR2 FQNEAQ (reference sequence). Trimming took 2 bases from V and 8 from J; bases not matched to a gene: 15. This CDR3 has 18 residues. The DNA for the CDR3 is TGTGCCAGCAGCTTACCCCCGGGACAGGGACCTGCAGAGGAAAAACTGTTTTTT. Amino acids: CASSLPPGQGPAEEKLFF.

The CDR3 sequence is CSVEGSGQGATNEKLFF. The CDR3, as DNA: TGCAGCGTTGAAGGGTCGGGACAGGGGGCAACTAATGAAAAACTGTTTTTT. V usage is TRBV29-1 and J usage is TRBJ1-4; 11 bases align to TRBD1. CDR3 size: 17 residues. CDR1 and CDR2 from the germline V gene are SQVTM and ANQGSEA. Unmatched junction bases numbered 4, after V lost 1 base and J lost 0 bases.

This sequence joins TRBV4-3 and TRBJ2-3; D perhaps matches TRBD2 (5 bases). The V gene lost 1 base and the J gene lost 5 bases, with 10 bases spanning the gap. This CDR3 has 14 residues. Germline CDR1 and CDR2: LGHNA and YSLEER. The CDR3 loop is CASSQGLAVDTQYF. In nucleotides, the CDR3 is TGCGCCAGCAGCCAAGGGCTAGCCGTAGATACGCAGTATTTT.

CDR3 bases: TGTGCCAGCAGTAACAACTACGAGCAGTACTTC. Translating gives CASSNNYEQYF. This rearrangement joins TRBV6-5 to TRBJ2-7; D ambiguous. The CDR3 extends over 11 amino acids. Germline V lookup: CDR1 MNHEY, CDR2 SVGAGI. V was pared by 5 bases and J by 3 bases, with 5 bases between.

The rearrangement links TRBV14 to TRBJ2-1, with 10 bases fitting TRBD2. J lost 2 bases, V lost 2 bases, and 3 bases had no gene match. CDR1 SGHDN and CDR2 FVKESK come from the germline V gene. The CDR3 runs 16 residues. The CDR3 here is CASSQPSGGAYNEQFF. CDR3 nucleotides: TGTGCCAGCAGCCAACCTAGCGGGGGCGCCTACAATGAGCAGTTCTTC.

The chain is built from TRBV5-4 and TRBJ2-2; 14 nucleotides agree with TRBD2. The length of the CDR3 is 19 residues. In germline, CDR1 is SGHNT, CDR2 YYREEE (reference sequence). V trimming: 4 bases; J trimming: 1 base; junction bases outside the gene matches: 9. CDR3 amino acids: CASSGPGTSGGRNTGELFF. The CDR3 nucleotides are TGTGCCAGCAGCGGTCCCGGGACTAGCGGGGGCCGGAACACCGGGGAGCTGTTTTTT.

The chain is built from TRBV6-5 and TRBJ2-2; D gene unclear. Germline assignment: CDR1 MNHEY and CDR2 SVGAGI. CDR3 size: 11 residues. The V end was cut by 6 bases, the J end by 4 bases, with 3 bases between. CDR3 in DNA: TGTGCCAGCAGCCTCACCGGGGAGCTGTTTTTT. Translation: CASSLTGELFF.

The chain uses TRBV24-1 and TRBJ2-1, with 10 bases fitting TRBD1. The CDR3 totals 16 residues. Germline V CDR1 and CDR2: KGHDR, SFDVKD. The ends lost 1 base at V and 6 bases at J; junction bases unmatched: 5. The CDR3 loop reads CATSDFRTGGRNEQFF. The CDR3 DNA reads TGTGCCACCAGTGATTTTAGGACAGGGGGTCGCAATGAGCAGTTCTTC.

The rearrangement links TRBV5-1 to TRBJ2-5; 8 bases fit TRBD2. This CDR3 is built from 16 residues. Germline CDR1 and CDR2: SGHRS and YFSETQ. J gave up 2 bases and V 0 bases, and 6 bases lay outside the gene matches. CDR3 nucleotides: TGCGCCAGCAGCTTGGACTTTAGCGGGGCACAAGAGACCCAGTACTTC. Amino acids: CASSLDFSGAQETQYF.

This clone was picked up one time. The chain couples TRBV5-1 to TRBJ2-3, with 7 bases matching TRBD1. V was pared by 1 base and J by 3 bases, with 5 bases of the junction left unmatched. Germline CDR1 is SGHRS and CDR2 is YFSETQ. The CDR3 length is 15 residues. CDR3 residues: CASSLPRQGTDTQYF. The CDR3 DNA sequence: TGCGCCAGCAGCTTGCCCCGACAGGGTACAGATACGCAGTATTTT.

The chain recombines TRBV6-2 or TRBV6-3 with TRBJ2-7, with TRBD2 identical over 8 bases. J lost 6 bases, V lost 1 base, and 11 bases had no gene match. The germline CDR1 and CDR2 sequences are MNHEY and SVGEGT. The CDR3 runs 16 residues. The CDR3 spells CASSYWIAGQFSEQYF. In DNA form, the CDR3 reads TGTGCCAGCAGTTACTGGATAGCGGGACAATTCTCCGAGCAGTACTTC.

The chain employs TRBV29-1 and TRBJ1-1; D not resolved. The CDR3 runs to 13 residues. V gave up 1 base and J gave up 1 base, with 7 bases separating them. CDR1 and CDR2 (germline): SQVTM, ANQGSEA. CDR3 DNA sequence: TGCAGCGTTGAAGTGGACTGGAACACTGAAGCTTTCTTT. Protein: CSVEVDWNTEAFF.

This rearrangement joins TRBV7-2 to TRBJ2-2, with 9 bases that match TRBD1. V lost 5 bases to trimming and J lost 13 bases; unmatched junction nucleotides: 8. The CDR3 is made up of 13 amino acids. The germline gives CDR1 SGHTA, CDR2 FQGNSA. This chain's CDR3 is CASSPRTGDGLFF. In DNA, the CDR3 is TGTGCCAGCAGCCCCAGGACAGGGGACGGGCTGTTTTTT.

The chain joins TRBV12-3 or TRBV12-4 to TRBJ1-1; the D is unclear. The V and J ends lost 6 bases and 3 bases respectively, with 11 bases between them. The CDR3 has 13 residues. Here the CDR3 reads CASSGGLYTEAFF. CDR3 DNA sequence: TGTGCCAGCAGCGGAGGACTGTACACTGAAGCTTTCTTT.

The chain joins TRBV5-5 to TRBJ2-7; 7 bases agree with TRBD2. The V segment lost 4 bases and the J segment 2 bases; nucleotides outside the gene matches: 6. Per the germline V gene, CDR1 is SGHKS and CDR2 is YYEKEE (reference sequence). This CDR3 contains 14 residues. CDR3 sequence (DNA): TGTGCCAGCAGCCTCTCAGCGGGGACCTACGAGCAGTACTTC. Protein product: CASSLSAGTYEQYF.

The sample holds one count of this clone. The chain carries TRBV7-8 and TRBJ1-1, with 12 nucleotides matching TRBD1. This CDR3 contains 16 residues. With 3 bases clipped from V and 11 bases from J, the junction kept 13 bases outside the gene matches. Germline loops: CDR1 SGHVS, CDR2 FQNEAQ. The CDR3 region has the DNA TGTGCCAGCAGCTTCCTTAGTTTGGGGACAGGGGGCGATGCTTTCTTT. This sequence encodes CASSFLSLGTGGDAFF.

V gene TRBV6-5 combines with J gene TRBJ1-2; unclear D gene. V was pared by 2 bases and J by 4 bases, with 14 bases between. Germline values: CDR1 MNHEY, CDR2 SVGAGI. The CDR3 sequence is 15 residues long. The CDR3 region is CASSYQPAGFYGYTF. DNA of the CDR3: TGTGCCAGCAGTTACCAACCCGCGGGATTCTATGGCTACACCTTC.

V usage is TRBV2 and J usage is TRBJ1-3; D not resolved. V gave up 7 bases and J gave up 3 bases, with 16 bases separating them. The CDR3 has 15 residues. CDR1 SNHLY and CDR2 FYNNEI come from the germline V gene. The CDR3 protein is CASTWRATLGNTIYF. As DNA, the CDR3 is TGTGCCAGCACCTGGCGGGCTACTCTTGGAAACACCATATATTTT.

The gene calls are TRBV4-1 and TRBJ2-3; the D gene is possibly TRBD1 (5 bases). CDR3 length: 13 residues. CDR1 is MGHRA and CDR2 is YSYEKL in the germline V gene. Trimming shortened V by 3 bases and J by 6 bases, and 10 bases separated the two germline ends. The chain's CDR3 is CASSQAGLDTQYF. The CDR3, as DNA: TGCGCCAGCAGCCAGGCAGGGTTGGATACGCAGTATTTT.

This clone was seen only once. V gene TRBV7-8 combines with J gene TRBJ1-4, with 9 bases aligning to TRBD1. The CDR3 runs to 17 residues. Trimming cost V 2 bases and J 0 bases; bases outside gene matches: 4. The germline gives CDR1 SGHVS, CDR2 FQNEAQ. The CDR3 reads CASSLMGQGATNEKLFF. The CDR3 DNA sequence: TGTGCCAGCAGCTTAATGGGACAGGGAGCAACTAATGAAAAACTGTTTTTT. The variable domain in full, completed from reference TRBV7-8 and TRBJ1-4, reads GAGVSQSPRYKVAKRGQDVALRCDPISGHVSLFWYQQALGQGPEFLTYFQNEAQLDKSGLPSDRFFAERPEGSVSTLKIQRTQQEDSAVYLCASSLMGQGATNEKLFFGSGTQLSVL.

A single count supports this clone. The rearrangement links TRBV27 to TRBJ2-7; D is perhaps TRBD2 (6 bases). The V end was cut by 5 bases, the J end by 6 bases, with 11 bases between. Germline CDR1 and CDR2: MNHEY and SMNVEV (reference sequence). The CDR3 runs to 12 residues. CDR3 DNA sequence: TGTGCCAGCAGTAGATTGGGGGGCGAGCAGTACTTC. Protein sequence: CASSRLGGEQYF.

This chain links TRBV15 with TRBJ2-1, with 8 bases that match TRBD1. The CDR3 loop spans 15 amino acids. With V trimmed by 8 bases and J by 5 bases, 11 bases remained unmatched. CDR1 and CDR2 (germline): LNHNV, YYDKDF (reference sequence). CDR3 sequence: CATSYSMDRDNEQFF. CDR3 nucleotide sequence: TGTGCCACCTCTTACTCCATGGACAGGGACAATGAGCAGTTCTTC.

This clone has just one count. The chain carries TRBV15 and TRBJ2-3; D may be TRBD1 (6 bases). This CDR3 comprises 16 residues. The ends were cut back, 7 bases at V and 2 bases at J, with 19 bases in the middle. In germline, CDR1 is LNHNV, CDR2 YYDKDF (reference sequence). The CDR3, as DNA: TGTGCCACCAAGCGAACGGTACAGGGTATCACAGATACGCAGTATTTT. Its translation is CATKRTVQGITDTQYF.